This TCR beta chain was sequenced for a study of CD8+CD57+ T cells in acquired aplastic anemia. There are 15 residues in the CDR3. CDR1 and CDR2 from the germline V gene are SNHLY and FYNNEI. Deletions cut 2 bases from V and 5 bases from J, with 15 bases between. Genomic DNA was employed as the template in profiling TCR beta VDJ and CDR3. Via MiXCR, TCRdb re-called the reads, giving one row per CDR3 protein. This sample has around 79,000 distinct CDR3 sequences, with around 70% found just once. Sequencing involved patients with CD8+CD57+ cell expansion previously shown by flow cytometry. This clonotype was sampled from a human donor with aplastic anemia. Sequencing was done on a sample of sorted CD4+, CD8+, or CD8+CD57+ T cells (not recorded which) from PBMCs. The chain employs TRBV2 and TRBJ2-5; D perhaps matches TRBD1 (5 bases). The CDR3 protein is CASSESDRHTETQYF. The CDR3 DNA sequence: TGTGCCAGCAGTGAATCAGACAGACACACGGAGACCCAGTACTTC. Full variable domain (remainder filled in from reference TRBV2 and TRBJ2-5): EPEVTQTPSHQVTQMGQEVILRCVPISNHLYFYWYRQILGQKVEFLVSFYNNEISEKSEIFDDQFSVERPDGSNFTLKIRSTKLEDSAMYFCASSESDRHTETQYFGPGTRLLVL.